One and the same sample provided the 24 T cell receptor beta chains below, sequenced in a study of T and B cells in COVID-19 patients. From blood, roughly 220-550 ng of genomic DNA served as TRB template. BIOMED2 TRB-A/B primer pools were used in multiplex TRB PCR. MiXCR was run by TCRdb on the multiplex PCR reads, yielding one entry per CDR3 protein. This table holds 20,000 to 25,000 distinct CDR3 sequences, approximately 30% found once. The sample comprised blood. These receptors were collected from a human donor who had recovered from COVID-19.

In this sample, this clonotype turned up once. This sequence joins TRBV5-5 and TRBJ2-3, with D tentatively TRBD1 (6 bases). Germline-derived CDR1 and CDR2 are SGHKS and YYEKEE (reference sequence). This CDR3 has 14 residues. The CDR3 DNA sequence: TGTGTTAGCAGCTCCGGACAGTTAACAGATACGCAGTATTTT. It yields the protein CVSSSGQLTDTQYF.

This clonotype is termed medium-sized. V is TRBV19 and J is TRBJ2-7, with D unclear. Trimming took off 1 base at V and 1 base at J, with 8 bases between the two ends. The CDR3 contains 14 residues. Germline V lookup: CDR1 LNHDA, CDR2 SQIVND (reference sequence). The CDR3 sequence is CASSIVFSSYEQYF. The DNA for the CDR3 is TGTGCCAGTAGTATAGTGTTCAGTTCCTACGAGCAGTACTTC.

This clonotype came up a few times. The chain joins TRBV27 to TRBJ1-2; the match to TRBD1 covers 8 bases. CDR3 size: 13 residues. The junction had 3 bases not matched to a gene; V was cut back by 2 bases and J by 7 bases. Germline V CDR1 and CDR2: MNHEY, SMNVEV (reference sequence). CDR3: CASSLPTGAGYTF. In nucleotides, the CDR3 is TGTGCCAGCAGTTTACCGACAGGGGCTGGCTACACCTTC.

This clonotype was seen more than once but under ten times. This may be a read error: a much more frequent sequence differs by one nucleotide. This rearrangement joins TRBV5-6 to TRBJ2-3; tentatively, D is TRBD2 (6 bases). Trimming took off 0 bases at V and 4 bases at J, with 12 bases between the two ends. This CDR3 is built from 15 residues. The V gene's germline CDR1 is SGHDT and CDR2 YYEEEE. The CDR3 region is CASSLGTNGADTQYF. CDR3 bases: TGTGCCAGCAGCTTGGGGACTAATGGAGCAGATACGCAGTATTTT.

This chain connects TRBV12-3 or TRBV12-4 to TRBJ2-1; 13 nucleotides agree with TRBD2. The CDR3 has 17 amino acids. The trim removed 6 bases at V and 1 base at J, leaving 6 bases unmatched. The CDR3 reads CASRPTSGGASYNEQFF. The CDR3 nucleotides read TGTGCCAGCAGGCCCACTAGCGGGGGGGCGTCCTACAATGAGCAGTTCTTC.

This clonotype was observed at least ten times. The genes are TRBV18 and TRBJ2-3, with 13 positions matching TRBD2. Trimming removed 2 bases from V and 3 bases from J; junction bases left unmatched: 5. The CDR3 spans 17 residues. Germline V lookup: CDR1 KGHSH, CDR2 LQKENI. Here the CDR3 reads CASSPYRLAGGTDTQYF. The CDR3 DNA follows: TGTGCCAGCTCACCATACCGACTAGCGGGGGGTACAGATACGCAGTATTTT.

The J gene is TRBJ2-2, the V gene TRBV24-1; D unresolved. Trimming removed 5 bases from V and 7 bases from J, with 7 bases in between. The length of the CDR3 is 12 residues. CDR1 KGHDR and CDR2 SFDVKD come from the germline V gene. The CDR3 coding sequence is TGTGCCACCAGTGTTCGCATCGGGGAGCTGTTTTTT. This encodes CATSVRIGELFF.

The chain employs TRBV29-1 and TRBJ2-1, with D perhaps TRBD1 or TRBD2 (5 bases each). CDR1 and CDR2 from the germline V gene are SQVTM and ANQGSEA. This CDR3 spans 14 amino acids. Deletions cut 1 base from V and 6 bases from J, with 13 bases between. The CDR3 DNA sequence: TGCAGCGTTGAAGCCGGGGACCGGGGCAATGAGCAGTTCTTC. Protein sequence: CSVEAGDRGNEQFF.

This clonotype occurred a few times. V gene TRBV12-3 or TRBV12-4 combines with J gene TRBJ1-2, with 7 bases identical to TRBD1. There are 12 residues in the CDR3. J was trimmed by 7 bases and V by 6 bases; bases with no gene match: 5. CDR3 residues: CASSQTGFGYTF. The CDR3 DNA reads TGTGCCAGCAGCCAGACAGGGTTTGGCTACACCTTC.

This chain connects TRBV20-1 to TRBJ2-7; D is unclear. The CDR3 has 11 amino acids. The germline CDR1 and CDR2 sequences are DFQATT and SNEGSKA (reference sequence). The ends were cut back, 3 bases at V and 1 base at J, with 4 bases in the middle. The CDR3 here is CSARWSYEQYF. CDR3 DNA sequence: TGCAGTGCTAGGTGGTCCTACGAGCAGTACTTC.

In this sample, this clonotype turned up once. This sequence may be a read error, since a much larger clone differs from it by one base. The chain is built from TRBV6-5 and TRBJ2-3; 9 bases line up with TRBD1. Germline assignment: CDR1 MNHEY and CDR2 SVGAGI. V lost 4 bases, J lost 1 base, and 3 bases stayed unmatched. This CDR3 region has 15 residues. CDR3 nucleotides: TGTGCCAGCAGTTTGGGACAGGGCCGCACAGATACGCAGTATTTT. Its protein product is CASSLGQGRTDTQYF.

The gene calls are TRBV5-1 and TRBJ2-5; D unresolved. Germline V gives CDR1 SGHRS, CDR2 YFSETQ. V lost 1 base and J 2 bases, leaving 3 bases between the germline ends. CDR3 length equals 12 residues. Written as DNA, the CDR3 is TGCGCCAGCAGCTTGCCTCAAGAGACCCAGTACTTC. Protein product: CASSLPQETQYF.

The chain links TRBV11-3 to TRBJ2-3, with D unclear. The germline CDR1 and CDR2 sequences are SGHNT and YENEEA. V lost 5 bases, J lost 5 bases, and 14 bases lay in between. The CDR3 is made up of 14 amino acids. CDR3 region: CASSRYEGRDTQYF. In nucleotides, the CDR3 is TGTGCCAGCAGCCGTTACGAAGGTAGAGATACGCAGTATTTT.

By frequency in the sample, this clonotype is medium-sized (0.01 to 0.1%). This CDR3 reads CAANTVGGGGMQYF. CDR3 coding DNA: TGTGCCGCAAATACAGTGGGAGGGGGTGGGATGCAGTATTTT. V gene TRBV30 combines with J gene TRBJ2-3; TRBD2 might be the D (7 bases). This CDR3 is 14 amino acids long. V lost 8 bases and J 11 bases, leaving 26 bases between the germline ends. The germline CDR1 and CDR2 sequences are GTSNPN and SVGIG (reference sequence).

This clonotype showed up just a few times. The chain employs TRBV7-2 and TRBJ2-3; D remains unclear. V was pared by 11 bases and J by 0 bases, with 12 bases between. Germline values: CDR1 SGHTA, CDR2 FQGNSA. The CDR3 covers 13 residues. The CDR3 sequence is CAGANPSTDTQYF. As DNA, the CDR3 is TGTGCCGGAGCTAACCCTAGCACAGATACGCAGTATTTT. The whole variable domain, remainder taken from reference TRBV7-2 and TRBJ2-3, is GAGVSQSPSNKVTEKGKDVELRCDPISGHTALYWYRQSLGQGLEFLIYFQGNSAPDKSGLPSDRFSAERTGGSVSTLTIQRTQQEDSAVYLCAGANPSTDTQYFGPGTRLTVL.

The sample holds many counts of this clonotype. This sequence joins TRBV6-5 and TRBJ1-2, with D maybe TRBD1 (5 bases). Between the trimmed V and J ends, which lost 8 bases and 6 bases, there was a span of 10 bases. Germline values: CDR1 MNHEY, CDR2 SVGAGI. CDR3 length: 11 residues. For the CDR3, the DNA is TGTGCCAGCGCCCAAGGGGATGGCTACACCTTC. Translated, it gives CASAQGDGYTF.

This clonotype occurred many times. The chain employs TRBV19 and TRBJ2-3; D is ambiguous. Between the trimmed V and J ends, which lost 0 bases and 5 bases, there was a span of 3 bases. Per the germline V gene, CDR1 is LNHDA and CDR2 is SQIVND (reference sequence). CDR3 length: 12 residues. CDR3 nucleotides: TGTGCCAGTAGTATAGATCTAGATACGCAGTATTTT. As protein: CASSIDLDTQYF. Full variable domain (outside the CDR3, taken from reference TRBV19 and TRBJ2-3): DGGITQSPKYLFRKEGQNVTLSCEQNLNHDAMYWYRQDPGQGLRLIYYSQIVNDFQKGDIAEGYSVSREKKESFPLTVTSAQKNPTAFYLCASSIDLDTQYFGPGTRLTVL.

There are a few counts of this clonotype. The rearrangement uses TRBV12-3 or TRBV12-4 and TRBJ1-3; 7 positions match TRBD1. This CDR3 contains 15 residues. V was clipped by 10 bases and J by 0 bases; unmatched bases: 9. CDR3: CATRGQSLSGNTIYF. The CDR3 DNA sequence: TGTGCCACCCGGGGACAGTCGCTCTCTGGAAACACCATATATTTT.

This clonotype counts as medium-sized. This sequence joins TRBV29-1 and TRBJ2-1, with 7 bases that match TRBD2. Trimming cost V 1 base and J 4 bases; bases outside gene matches: 13. This CDR3 spans 17 amino acids. Germline CDR1 is SQVTM and CDR2 is ANQGSEA. This CDR3 reads CSVEVNMGLRGYNEQFF. CDR3 bases: TGCAGCGTTGAAGTTAATATGGGACTACGAGGTTACAATGAGCAGTTCTTC.

The chain combines TRBV7-2 with TRBJ2-7; the D is unclear. The CDR3 is made up of 11 amino acids. V was shortened by 5 bases and J by 4 bases, with 6 bases between the two germline ends. CDR1 and CDR2 (germline): SGHTA, FQGNSA. The CDR3: CASSTLYEQYF. Written as DNA, the CDR3 is TGTGCCAGCAGCACACTATACGAGCAGTACTTC.

There are a few counts of this clonotype. The V call is TRBV12-3 or TRBV12-4, the J call TRBJ1-1; D remains unclear. There are 16 residues in the CDR3. V was pared by 6 bases and J by 3 bases, with 20 bases between. The CDR3 bases are TGTGCCAGCAGCCCGGACGCTCTCCCCTCCTACACTGAAGCTTTCTTT. Protein: CASSPDALPSYTEAFF.

Many counts were recorded for this clonotype. The gene calls are TRBV6-1 and TRBJ2-1, with TRBD1 matching over 9 bases. Germline V gene sequence: CDR1 MNHNS, CDR2 SASEGT. J was trimmed by 6 bases and V by 7 bases; bases with no gene match: 7. This CDR3 is 14 amino acids long. This chain's CDR3 is CASNRGTGFNEQFF. The CDR3 bases are TGTGCCAGCAACAGGGGGACAGGGTTCAATGAGCAGTTCTTC.

The chain recombines TRBV20-1 with TRBJ2-7; D may be TRBD1 (6 bases). The CDR3 runs 13 residues. Trimming removed 3 bases at V and 9 bases at J, with 18 bases between. The germline gives CDR1 DFQATT, CDR2 SNEGSKA (reference sequence). CDR3 bases: TGCAGTGCTAGGGCCCCCTCGACAGGATTGCAGTACTTC. Its protein product is CSARAPSTGLQYF.

The chain carries TRBV20-1 and TRBJ2-3; either TRBD1 or TRBD2 may supply D (6 bases each). Germline-derived CDR1 and CDR2 are DFQATT and SNEGSKA (reference sequence). The V gene lost 2 bases and the J gene lost 4 bases, with 13 bases spanning the gap. The CDR3 sequence is 14 residues long. Written as DNA, the CDR3 is TGCAGTGCTAGATTAGGGGGGCCGGCAGATACGCAGTATTTT. It codes for CSARLGGPADTQYF.